Listed below are T cell receptor beta chains from one sample, sequenced in a study of blood T cell repertoires in COVID-19. Repertoires were generated with immunoSEQ multiplex PCR, while TCRdb's copy carries only in-frame clones and drops some. Of roughly 43,000 clones listed, around 89% are singletons. The sequencing input was peripheral blood. The receptors stem from a man between 65 and 85 years old with active COVID-19. Both conserved end residues are part of each CDR3. A D gene is named only where the DNA matches it firmly. Only part of the rows carry a size: once, few, many, or a class if the clone is expanded.

j_gene: TRBJ1-2; v_gene: TRBV15; abundance: NA; d_gene: TRBD1; CDR3nt: TGTGCCACCAGCAGACCCGACAGGGATCGTATCGGCTACACCTTC; CDR3aa: CATSRPDRDRIGYTF
j_gene: TRBJ2-7; v_gene: TRBV5-1; abundance: once; d_gene: TRBD1; CDR3nt: TGCGCCAGCACCCTAAGCTCCAGGGGGCCCTTTTCCTACGAGCAGTACTTC; CDR3aa: CASTLSSRGPFSYEQYF
j_gene: TRBJ2-3; v_gene: TRBV10-3; abundance: NA; d_gene: TRBD2; CDR3nt: TGTGCCATCAGAATCGGGGGGGCGGTAGATACGCAGTATTTT; CDR3aa: CAIRIGGAVDTQYF
j_gene: TRBJ1-4; v_gene: TRBV4-1; abundance: NA; d_gene: TRBD1; CDR3nt: TGCGCCAGCAGCCAAGAATTTATTGCAGGGGGCGTCGGAAAACTGTTTTTT; CDR3aa: CASSQEFIAGGVGKLFF
j_gene: TRBJ1-1; v_gene: TRBV9; abundance: NA; d_gene: NA; CDR3nt: TGTGCCAGCAGCGTAGGAGGCCACACTGAAGCTTTCTTT; CDR3aa: CASSVGGHTEAFF
j_gene: TRBJ2-7; v_gene: TRBV18; abundance: NA; d_gene: NA; CDR3nt: TGTGCCAGCTCACCACAAACAAGCTACGAGCAGTACTTC; CDR3aa: CASSPQTSYEQYF
j_gene: TRBJ2-2; v_gene: TRBV5-1; abundance: NA; d_gene: NA; CDR3nt: TGCGCCAGCGGGACTTCCGGGGAGCTGTTTTTT; CDR3aa: CASGTSGELFF
j_gene: TRBJ2-5; v_gene: TRBV7-9; abundance: NA; d_gene: TRBD1; CDR3nt: TGTGCCAGCAGCTGGGACAGGGGGCGGGAGACCCAGTACTTC; CDR3aa: CASSWDRGRETQYF
j_gene: TRBJ2-1; v_gene: TRBV3-1/TRBV3-2; abundance: NA; d_gene: NA; CDR3nt: TGTGCCAGCAGGTACCAGTCCTACAATGAGCAGTTCTTC; CDR3aa: CASRYQSYNEQFF
j_gene: TRBJ1-3; v_gene: TRBV2; abundance: NA; d_gene: TRBD1; CDR3nt: TGTGCCAGCAGACGGATACTACAGGGGGCAACATTCACCATATATTTT; CDR3aa: CASRRILQGATFTIYF
j_gene: TRBJ2-1; v_gene: TRBV28; abundance: NA; d_gene: NA; CDR3nt: TGTGCCAGCAGTTTATGGGCTAGTCTGCACAATGAGCAGTTCTTC; CDR3aa: CASSLWASLHNEQFF
j_gene: TRBJ2-3; v_gene: TRBV5-1; abundance: once; d_gene: TRBD2; CDR3nt: TGCGCCAGCAGCTCTCTAGCGGGGAGAGGAGATACGCAGTATTTT; CDR3aa: CASSSLAGRGDTQYF
j_gene: TRBJ2-5; v_gene: TRBV29-1; abundance: NA; d_gene: NA; CDR3nt: TGCAGCGTGAGGGGGGGTTGGACAGGGTCACGGGAGACCCAGTACTTC; CDR3aa: CSVRGGWTGSRETQYF
j_gene: TRBJ1-4; v_gene: TRBV19; abundance: NA; d_gene: TRBD1; CDR3nt: TGTGCCAGCCGGGACAGGGGAGGAGAAACTAATGAAAAACTGTTTTTT; CDR3aa: CASRDRGGETNEKLFF
j_gene: TRBJ2-2; v_gene: TRBV27; abundance: once; d_gene: NA; CDR3nt: TGTGCCAGCAGTTTCTTTCCAGGTCAGAACACCGGGGAGCTGTTTTTT; CDR3aa: CASSFFPGQNTGELFF
j_gene: TRBJ2-1; v_gene: TRBV11-3; abundance: NA; d_gene: NA; CDR3nt: TGTGCCAGCAGCCTAGGGTCTAGGCAATCTAATGAGCAGTTCTTC; CDR3aa: CASSLGSRQSNEQFF
j_gene: TRBJ2-3; v_gene: TRBV19; abundance: once; d_gene: NA; CDR3nt: TGTGCCAGTAGTATCGGGCTAGCCACAGATACGCAGTATTTT; CDR3aa: CASSIGLATDTQYF
j_gene: TRBJ2-6; v_gene: TRBV19; abundance: NA; d_gene: NA; CDR3nt: TGTGCCAGCAAACAGGGGCGGGGTTCTGGGGCCAACGTCCTGACTTTC; CDR3aa: CASKQGRGSGANVLTF
j_gene: TRBJ2-2; v_gene: TRBV7-3; abundance: NA; d_gene: TRBD1; CDR3nt: TGTGCCAGCAGCCAACCGACGGGACAGGGTTTGTCCGGGGAGCTGTTTTTT; CDR3aa: CASSQPTGQGLSGELFF
j_gene: TRBJ2-1; v_gene: TRBV7-8; abundance: NA; d_gene: NA; CDR3nt: TGTGCCAGCAGCTTAGACGGAGGCTCCTACAATGAGCAGTTCTTC; CDR3aa: CASSLDGGSYNEQFF
j_gene: TRBJ1-1; v_gene: TRBV5-6; abundance: medium-sized; d_gene: NA; CDR3nt: TGTGCCAGCAGCTTGTTCGGGGAAGGTGGGAACACTGAAGCTTTCTTT; CDR3aa: CASSLFGEGGNTEAFF
j_gene: TRBJ2-6; v_gene: TRBV7-2; abundance: NA; d_gene: NA; CDR3nt: TGTGCCAGCAGCTTATCATCACGGAGCTCTGGGGCCAACGTCCTGACTTTC; CDR3aa: CASSLSSRSSGANVLTF
j_gene: TRBJ2-7; v_gene: TRBV3-1/TRBV3-2; abundance: NA; d_gene: TRBD2; CDR3nt: TGTGCCAGCAGCTTAGGACTAGCGGGGGACGAGCAGTACTTC; CDR3aa: CASSLGLAGDEQYF
j_gene: TRBJ1-4; v_gene: TRBV6-5; abundance: once; d_gene: TRBD1; CDR3nt: TGTGCCAGCGGGACAGGGGGCTACGAAAAACTGTTTTTT; CDR3aa: CASGTGGYEKLFF
j_gene: TRBJ1-1; v_gene: TRBV5-1; abundance: NA; d_gene: NA; CDR3nt: TGCGCCAGCAGCGTTACAGGGACCACTGAAGCTTTCTTT; CDR3aa: CASSVTGTTEAFF
j_gene: TRBJ2-7; v_gene: TRBV19; abundance: medium-sized; d_gene: TRBD1; CDR3nt: TGTGCCAGTAGTATGACCGGGACAGGAAAAGAGCAGTACTTC; CDR3aa: CASSMTGTGKEQYF
j_gene: TRBJ2-7; v_gene: TRBV3-1/TRBV3-2; abundance: NA; d_gene: TRBD2; CDR3nt: TGTGCCAGCAGCCAACTCCCCGGACTAGCGGGGTACGAGCAGTACTTC; CDR3aa: CASSQLPGLAGYEQYF
j_gene: TRBJ1-5; v_gene: TRBV18; abundance: few; d_gene: TRBD1; CDR3nt: TGTGCCAGCTCACGAGACCCTCCCGGACAGGGGACTCAGCCCCAGCATTTT; CDR3aa: CASSRDPPGQGTQPQHF
j_gene: TRBJ1-2; v_gene: TRBV7-8; abundance: NA; d_gene: TRBD1; CDR3nt: TGTGCCAGCAGCTTAACTCGACAGGGAGTCTACACCTTC; CDR3aa: CASSLTRQGVYTF
j_gene: TRBJ2-2; v_gene: TRBV27; abundance: NA; d_gene: NA; CDR3nt: TGTGCCAGCAGATCCTCCCCCGGGGGGGAGCTGTTTTTT; CDR3aa: CASRSSPGGELFF
j_gene: TRBJ2-7; v_gene: TRBV11-2; abundance: NA; d_gene: NA; CDR3nt: TGTGCCAGCAGCTCAGGGGTCGGCTACGAGCAGTACTTC; CDR3aa: CASSSGVGYEQYF
j_gene: TRBJ2-5; v_gene: TRBV4-2; abundance: NA; d_gene: TRBD2; CDR3nt: TGTGCCAGCAGCCTTGGACTAGTAGGGGAGACCCAGTACTTC; CDR3aa: CASSLGLVGETQYF
j_gene: TRBJ2-7; v_gene: TRBV5-8; abundance: NA; d_gene: NA; CDR3nt: TGTGCCAGCAGCGGGGCCCTAACCGCCTACGAGCAGTACTTC; CDR3aa: CASSGALTAYEQYF